This T cell receptor (beta chain) was sequenced for a study of blood T cells in healthy people across ages. Study summary: Template switching caught about one barcoded beta molecule for each two T cells.

The germline V gene has CDR1 LGHNT and CDR2 FRNRAP. CDR3 length: 18 residues. V was cut by 5 bases and J by 0 bases, with 21 bases left in between. Collection of about 9.4 milliliters of peripheral blood was performed for each donor. This clonotype was picked up a small number of times. Alongside a J-beta primer mix, a sample-barcoded 5' primer served in a second PCR lasting 7 to 11 cycles. One entry per CDR3 protein, called by TCRdb with MiXCR from the 5' RACE reads. This sample has 1.5 million to 2 million distinct CDR3 sequences, with less than 50% found just once. The specimen sequenced was blood. The genes are TRBV12-5 and TRBJ2-3; D is possibly TRBD1 (5 bases). This TCR was recovered from a middle-aged woman in good health. The CDR3 DNA reads TGTGCTAGTGGTCTATCCCCTACAGGCCCGTCTAGCACAGATACGCAGTATTTT. Translation gives CASGLSPTGPSSTDTQYF.